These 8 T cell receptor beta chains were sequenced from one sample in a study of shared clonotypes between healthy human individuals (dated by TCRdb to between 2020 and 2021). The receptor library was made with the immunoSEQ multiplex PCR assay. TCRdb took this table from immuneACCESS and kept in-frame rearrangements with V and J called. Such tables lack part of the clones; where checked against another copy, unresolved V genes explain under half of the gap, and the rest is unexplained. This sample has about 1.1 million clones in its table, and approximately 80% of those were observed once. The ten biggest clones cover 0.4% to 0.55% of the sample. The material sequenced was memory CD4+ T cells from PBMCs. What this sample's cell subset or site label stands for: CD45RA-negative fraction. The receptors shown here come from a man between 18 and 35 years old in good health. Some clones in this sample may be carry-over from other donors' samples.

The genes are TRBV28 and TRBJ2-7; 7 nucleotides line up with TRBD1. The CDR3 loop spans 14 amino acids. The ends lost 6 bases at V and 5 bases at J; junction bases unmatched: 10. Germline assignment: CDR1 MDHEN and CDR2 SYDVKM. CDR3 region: CASRGPDRKNEQYF. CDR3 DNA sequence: TGTGCCAGCAGAGGACCGGACAGGAAAAACGAGCAGTACTTC.

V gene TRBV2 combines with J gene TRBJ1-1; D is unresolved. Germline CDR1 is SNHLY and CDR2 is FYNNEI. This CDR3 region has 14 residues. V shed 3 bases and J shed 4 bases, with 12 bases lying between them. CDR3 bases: TGTGCCAGCAGTGAGTACCAGGTCGGCACTGAAGCTTTCTTT. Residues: CASSEYQVGTEAFF.

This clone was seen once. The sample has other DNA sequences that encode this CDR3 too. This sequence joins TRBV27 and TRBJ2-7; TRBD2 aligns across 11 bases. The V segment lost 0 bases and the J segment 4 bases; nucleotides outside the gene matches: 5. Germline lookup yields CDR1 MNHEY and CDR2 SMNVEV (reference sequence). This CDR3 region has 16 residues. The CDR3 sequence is CASSLSLAGGTYEQYF. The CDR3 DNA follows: TGTGCCAGCAGTTTATCCTTAGCGGGGGGGACTTACGAGCAGTACTTC.

The CDR3 DNA follows: TGTGCCAGCAGCTTGGCGGGGTGGGGCCCTGAAGCTTTCTTT. Protein sequence: CASSLAGWGPEAFF. The V gene is TRBV5-8, the J gene TRBJ1-1; D is possibly TRBD1 (5 bases). Germline V gene lookup returns CDR1 SGHTS and CDR2 YDEGEE. Trimming stripped 0 bases from V and 6 bases from J, with 12 bases between. The CDR3 consists of 14 residues.

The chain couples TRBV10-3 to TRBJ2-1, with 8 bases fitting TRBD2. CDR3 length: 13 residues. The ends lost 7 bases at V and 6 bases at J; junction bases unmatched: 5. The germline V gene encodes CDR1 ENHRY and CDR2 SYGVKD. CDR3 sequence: CAINLAGGNEQFF. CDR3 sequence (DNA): TGTGCCATCAACCTAGCGGGTGGCAATGAGCAGTTCTTC.

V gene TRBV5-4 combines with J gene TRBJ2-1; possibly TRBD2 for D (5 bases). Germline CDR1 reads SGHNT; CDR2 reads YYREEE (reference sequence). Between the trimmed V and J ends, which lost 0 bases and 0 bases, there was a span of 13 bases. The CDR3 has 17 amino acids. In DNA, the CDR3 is TGTGCCAGCAGCTTGGGAGGGCCCGTTAGCTCCTACAATGAGCAGTTCTTC. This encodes CASSLGGPVSSYNEQFF. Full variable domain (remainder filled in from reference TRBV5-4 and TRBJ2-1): ETGVTQSPTHLIKTRGQQVTLRCSSQSGHNTVSWYQQALGQGPQFIFQYYREEENGRGNFPPRFSGLQFPNYSSELNVNALELDDSALYLCASSLGGPVSSYNEQFFGPGTRLTVL.

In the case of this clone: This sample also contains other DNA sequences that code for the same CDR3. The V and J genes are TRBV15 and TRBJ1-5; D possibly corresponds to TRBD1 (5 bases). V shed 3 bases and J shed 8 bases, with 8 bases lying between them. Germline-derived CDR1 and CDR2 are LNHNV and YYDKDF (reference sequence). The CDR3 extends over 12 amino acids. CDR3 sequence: CATSRWGEPQHF. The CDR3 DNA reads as TGTGCCACCAGCAGGTGGGGGGAGCCCCAGCATTTT.

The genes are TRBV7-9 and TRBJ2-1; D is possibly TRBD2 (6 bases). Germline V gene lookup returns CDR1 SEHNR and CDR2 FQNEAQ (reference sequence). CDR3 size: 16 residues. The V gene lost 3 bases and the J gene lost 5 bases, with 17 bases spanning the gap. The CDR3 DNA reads TGTGCCAGCAGCTTTTTGACCGGACTACCCGACAATGAGCAGTTCTTC. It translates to CASSFLTGLPDNEQFF.